This entry features one T cell receptor (beta chain) sequence. The target antigen is unknown. The V end lost 4 bases, the J end lost 9 bases, and 13 bases lay between the germline ends. Germline V gene sequence: CDR1 LNHDA, CDR2 SQIVND (reference sequence). This CDR3 has 13 residues. The data are from a study of T cell responses to AZD1222 COVID-19 vaccine. Study overall: Analysis merged second doses at about 4 or about 12 weeks. Findings and limits, study-wide: Donors skewed white British and female; clonal diversity was possibly underestimated. CD4 TCRs linked to vaccination spanned spike, dominating at 160-218 and 743-854. A reported finding is that nearly half of spike-specific TCRs target unmutated variant regions.

Assay used: immunoSEQ multiplex PCR; TCRdb lists only in-frame clones, some missing. The sample carries some 120,000 clones, approximately 93% recorded once. This material consisted of peripheral blood, taken on day 0 of AZD1222 vaccination. V and J are TRBV19 and TRBJ1-5; D is unresolved. This clonotype was sampled from an adult in good health. The CDR3 spells CASSTYYGGPQHF. CDR3 nucleotide sequence: TGTGCCAGTAGTACCTACTACGGCGGGCCCCAGCATTTT.